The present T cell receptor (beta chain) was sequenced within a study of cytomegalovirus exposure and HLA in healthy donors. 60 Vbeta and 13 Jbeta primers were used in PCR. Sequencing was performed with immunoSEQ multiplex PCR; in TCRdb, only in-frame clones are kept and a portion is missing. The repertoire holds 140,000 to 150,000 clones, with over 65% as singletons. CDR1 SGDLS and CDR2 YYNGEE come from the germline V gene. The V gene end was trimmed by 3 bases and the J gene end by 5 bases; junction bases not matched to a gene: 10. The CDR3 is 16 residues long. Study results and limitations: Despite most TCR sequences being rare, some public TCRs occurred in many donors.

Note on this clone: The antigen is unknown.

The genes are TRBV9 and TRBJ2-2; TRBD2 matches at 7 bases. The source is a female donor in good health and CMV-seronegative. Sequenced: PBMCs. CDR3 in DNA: TGTGCCAGCAGCGCGAGCGGGGTGCGAGGAACCGGGGAGCTGTTTTTT. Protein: CASSASGVRGTGELFF.